A single sample gave rise to the 32 T cell receptor beta chains below, sequenced in a study of T cell responses to AZD1222 COVID-19 vaccine. TCRdb's copy holds only in-frame clones and misses some; the assay was immunoSEQ multiplex PCR. The sample shows tens of thousands of clones, around 81% of them seen only once. The starting material was peripheral blood, obtained on day 0 of AZD1222 vaccination. These receptors all stem from an adult in good health.

V and J are TRBV4-2 and TRBJ2-5; D may correspond to TRBD1 or TRBD2 (5 bases each). V lost 8 bases to trimming and J lost 7 bases, with 29 bases between them. This CDR3 contains 17 residues. Germline-derived CDR1 and CDR2 are LGHNA and YNFKEQ. The CDR3 sequence: CASAAGPGLALPGTQYF. The CDR3 DNA reads as TGTGCCAGCGCCGCTGGACCAGGGCTAGCTTTACCGGGGACCCAGTACTTC.

This clone was seen a single time. The chain carries TRBV27 and TRBJ1-5; unclear D gene. Trimming took off 0 bases at V and 1 base at J, with 7 bases between the two ends. CDR1 is MNHEY and CDR2 is SMNVEV in the germline V gene (reference sequence). The CDR3 covers 15 residues. The CDR3: CASSLSPWSNQPQHF. The CDR3 DNA is TGTGCCAGCAGTTTATCTCCATGGAGCAATCAGCCCCAGCATTTT.

The chain carries TRBV5-1 and TRBJ2-2, with 13 bases that match TRBD2. Per the germline V gene, CDR1 is SGHRS and CDR2 is YFSETQ. V shed 0 bases and J 4 bases; nucleotides not matched to a gene: 6. The CDR3 spans 18 residues. This chain's CDR3 is CASSLEGLAGITTGELFF. The CDR3 DNA is TGCGCCAGCAGCTTGGAGGGACTAGCGGGGATAACCACCGGGGAGCTGTTTTTT.

The chain is built from TRBV2 and TRBJ1-2; tentatively, D is TRBD1 (5 bases). This CDR3 is 15 amino acids long. Looked up from germline, CDR1 is SNHLY and CDR2 is FYNNEI. Trimming left V 3 bases short and J 3 bases short, with 14 bases between. CDR3 loop: CASSETGTLYYGYTF. CDR3 coding DNA: TGTGCCAGCAGTGAGACCGGGACCCTATACTATGGCTACACCTTC.

J is TRBJ1-1 and V is TRBV5-1; D possibly corresponds to TRBD1 (5 bases). V shed 5 bases and J shed 0 bases, with 11 bases lying between them. The germline gives CDR1 SGHRS, CDR2 YFSETQ. The CDR3 contains 14 residues. CDR3 sequence: CASRSGTVNTEAFF. CDR3 DNA sequence: TGCGCCAGCAGGTCCGGGACTGTGAACACTGAAGCTTTCTTT.

The V call is TRBV19, the J call TRBJ1-5; the D is unclear. This CDR3 comprises 14 residues. V dropped 3 bases and J dropped 1 base, with 7 bases sitting between them. Germline lookup yields CDR1 LNHDA and CDR2 SQIVND (reference sequence). The chain's CDR3 is CASSMRESNQPQHF. Written as DNA, the CDR3 is TGTGCCAGTAGTATGAGAGAGAGCAATCAGCCCCAGCATTTT.

V usage is TRBV12-3 or TRBV12-4 and J usage is TRBJ2-1; tentatively, D is TRBD2 (5 bases). V dropped 5 bases and J dropped 10 bases, with 15 bases sitting between them. CDR3 length equals 13 residues. The CDR3 is CASSPSASLEQFF. The CDR3, as DNA: TGTGCCAGCAGTCCCTCTGCTAGCTTGGAGCAGTTCTTC.

This clone was seen once. The V call is TRBV27, the J call TRBJ2-3, with 9 bases matching TRBD1. Trimming cost V 1 base and J 4 bases; bases outside gene matches: 3. This CDR3 region has 15 residues. Germline assignment: CDR1 MNHEY and CDR2 SMNVEV (reference sequence). The CDR3 reads CASSLWGTGSDTQYF. CDR3 nucleotide sequence: TGTGCCAGCAGTTTATGGGGGACAGGGTCAGATACGCAGTATTTT.

The rearrangement links TRBV20-1 to TRBJ1-2; a weak D match, TRBD1 (6 bases). V was trimmed by 3 bases and J by 8 bases, leaving 19 bases between them. Germline CDR1 reads DFQATT; CDR2 reads SNEGSKA (reference sequence). The CDR3 length is 14 residues. The CDR3 region has the DNA TGCAGTGCTAGTTCAGGGGACGGAGCGGGGGGCTACACCTTC. This gives the protein CSASSGDGAGGYTF.

The chain has TRBV5-6 and TRBJ2-7, with TRBD1 as a possible D gene (6 bases). Germline CDR1 and CDR2: SGHDT and YYEEEE. Trimming took 0 bases from V and 4 from J, leaving 11 bases between them. The CDR3 covers 14 residues. CDR3 DNA sequence: TGTGCCAGCAGCTTGGGTGTACAGGGATACGAGCAGTACTTC. Its translation: CASSLGVQGYEQYF.

The chain uses TRBV9 and TRBJ2-7, with 7 nucleotides matching TRBD1. This CDR3 is 15 amino acids long. Germline-derived CDR1 and CDR2 are SGDLS and YYNGEE. Losses at the gene ends were 3 bases for V and 6 bases for J; bases not matched to a gene: 12. The CDR3 nucleotides are TGTGCCAGCAGCGCGGGGACAGATCCGAGGGGCGAGCAGTACTTC. It is translated as CASSAGTDPRGEQYF.

This chain uses TRBV29-1 with TRBJ1-4, with 10 bases lining up with TRBD1. The CDR3 is 14 residues long. Germline CDR1 reads SQVTM; CDR2 reads ANQGSEA. The J segment lost 1 base and the V segment lost 7 bases, leaving 3 bases of the junction unmatched. The CDR3: CSARTGGTNEKLFF. In nucleotides, the CDR3 is TGCAGCGCCCGGACAGGGGGAACTAATGAAAAACTGTTTTTT.

The V and J genes are TRBV4-1 and TRBJ2-3; TRBD1 might be the D (6 bases). The germline gives CDR1 MGHRA, CDR2 YSYEKL. V was trimmed by 0 bases and J by 3 bases, leaving 13 bases between them. The CDR3 length is 16 residues. As DNA, the CDR3 is TGCGCCAGCAGCCAAGATTCTAGGGGGTTGACAGATACGCAGTATTTT. It specifies CASSQDSRGLTDTQYF.

The chain combines TRBV5-1 with TRBJ1-2, with D possibly matching TRBD1 (5 bases). Trimming left V 7 bases short and J 4 bases short, with 11 bases between. This CDR3 contains 12 residues. Germline lookup yields CDR1 SGHRS and CDR2 YFSETQ. This CDR3 is CASDRDGYGYTF. The CDR3 DNA reads TGCGCCAGCGACAGAGACGGCTATGGCTACACCTTC. The variable domain in full, with the rest retrieved from reference TRBV5-1 and TRBJ1-2, is KAGVTQTPRYLIKTRGQQVTLSCSPISGHRSVSWYQQTPGQGLQFLFEYFSETQRNKGNFPGRFSGRQFSNSRSEMNVSTLELGDSALYLCASDRDGYGYTFGSGTRLTVV.

The CDR3, as DNA: TGTGCCAGCAGTCTGCACTGGGGCACTGAAGCTTTCTTT. This encodes CASSLHWGTEAFF. The chain links TRBV27 to TRBJ1-1; D unclear. Trimming left V 5 bases short and J 4 bases short, with 11 bases between. The CDR3 runs 13 residues. Germline lookup yields CDR1 MNHEY and CDR2 SMNVEV (reference sequence).

This clone was seen once. The chain employs TRBV7-8 and TRBJ1-5, with D possibly being TRBD1 (6 bases). V was cut by 5 bases and J by 9 bases, with 20 bases left in between. Per germline, CDR1 SGHVS and CDR2 FQNEAQ. The CDR3 totals 15 residues. CDR3 loop: CASSVEQGPGWPQHF. The DNA of the CDR3 is TGTGCCAGCAGCGTCGAACAGGGCCCGGGGTGGCCCCAGCATTTT.

The chain is built from TRBV9 and TRBJ1-2; no firm D call. Trimming removed 0 bases at V and 3 bases at J, with 6 bases between. The germline V gene has CDR1 SGDLS and CDR2 YYNGEE. The CDR3 covers 13 residues. The CDR3 sequence is CASSVDGDYGYTF. DNA of the CDR3: TGTGCCAGCAGCGTAGATGGGGACTATGGCTACACCTTC.

The chain carries TRBV18 and TRBJ2-5; 8 positions agree with TRBD1. Germline trimming cut 5 bases from V and 5 bases from J; bases unmatched to any gene: 4. This CDR3 region has 13 residues. Germline CDR1 and CDR2: KGHSH and LQKENI. This CDR3 is CASSSTGVETQYF. The CDR3, as DNA: TGTGCCAGCTCATCGACAGGGGTGGAGACCCAGTACTTC.

The chain links TRBV9 to TRBJ1-2; no clear D. V lost 0 bases to trimming and J lost 7 bases, with 7 bases between them. This CDR3 has 12 amino acids. Germline V gives CDR1 SGDLS, CDR2 YYNGEE. CDR3 amino acids: CASSVVDAGYTF. CDR3 in DNA: TGTGCCAGCAGCGTAGTGGATGCTGGCTACACCTTC.

A few counts support this clone. The rearrangement links TRBV5-1 to TRBJ2-7; D is perhaps TRBD2 (6 bases). V gave up 2 bases and J gave up 0 bases, with 12 bases separating them. The CDR3 runs 15 residues. Germline V gene lookup returns CDR1 SGHRS and CDR2 YFSETQ. CDR3: CASSLGTGLSYEQYF. The CDR3 nucleotides read TGCGCCAGCAGCTTAGGGACTGGACTCTCCTACGAGCAGTACTTC.

The chain couples TRBV19 to TRBJ1-2; 9 bases are shared with TRBD1. J was trimmed by 4 bases and V by 6 bases; bases with no gene match: 6. This CDR3 contains 14 residues. Germline assignment: CDR1 LNHDA and CDR2 SQIVND (reference sequence). The CDR3 protein is CASRSGQGFYGYTF. The CDR3 bases are TGTGCCAGTAGGTCGGGACAGGGATTCTATGGCTACACCTTC.

This sequence joins TRBV6-1 and TRBJ1-6; D unresolved. The CDR3 extends over 18 amino acids. Germline loops: CDR1 MNHNS, CDR2 SASEGT. V was trimmed by 0 bases and J by 5 bases, leaving 17 bases between them. CDR3 loop: CASSEALIRALDNSPLHF. The CDR3 nucleotides are TGTGCCAGCAGTGAAGCTCTTATTCGGGCCTTAGATAATTCACCCCTCCACTTT.

The genes are TRBV5-6 and TRBJ1-5; 9 bases line up with TRBD1. Losses at the gene ends were 1 base for V and 7 bases for J; bases not matched to a gene: 9. Germline V CDR1 and CDR2: SGHDT, YYEEEE. The CDR3 has 16 amino acids. The CDR3 DNA is TGTGCCAGCAGCTTGAAGGGGGTCGGACAGGGGCAGCCCCAGCATTTT. Translating gives CASSLKGVGQGQPQHF.

V and J are TRBV5-1 and TRBJ2-1; TRBD1 aligns across 9 bases. The germline CDR1 and CDR2 sequences are SGHRS and YFSETQ. CDR3 length: 12 amino acids. Losses at the gene ends were 7 bases for V and 14 bases for J; bases not matched to a gene: 10. Here the CDR3 reads CASFDPGQGEFF. Written as DNA, the CDR3 is TGCGCCAGCTTCGACCCGGGACAGGGTGAGTTCTTC.

This clone has only one observation. The V gene is TRBV6-5, the J gene TRBJ1-5; D uncertain. Germline V gene sequence: CDR1 MNHEY, CDR2 SVGAGI. The V gene lost 8 bases and the J gene lost 3 bases, with 14 bases spanning the gap. The CDR3 totals 14 residues. As DNA, the CDR3 is TGTGCCAGCGCCACCGGGCAGCACAATCAGCCCCAGCATTTT. This encodes CASATGQHNQPQHF.

V gene TRBV5-4 combines with J gene TRBJ2-2; a weak D match, TRBD2 (6 bases). Deletions cut 0 bases from V and 4 bases from J, with 10 bases between. The CDR3 has 15 residues. The V gene's germline CDR1 is SGHNT and CDR2 YYREEE (reference sequence). CDR3 DNA sequence: TGTGCCAGCAGCTTGGAGGAGGGCCGCACCGGGGAGCTGTTTTTT. Translation gives CASSLEEGRTGELFF. The variable domain in full, with the rest retrieved from reference TRBV5-4 and TRBJ2-2, is ETGVTQSPTHLIKTRGQQVTLRCSSQSGHNTVSWYQQALGQGPQFIFQYYREEENGRGNFPPRFSGLQFPNYSSELNVNALELDDSALYLCASSLEEGRTGELFFGEGSRLTVL.

V is TRBV5-4 and J is TRBJ1-2; D is ambiguous. Germline lookup yields CDR1 SGHNT and CDR2 YYREEE (reference sequence). V was cut by 4 bases and J by 5 bases, with 21 bases left in between. This CDR3 is 16 amino acids long. The CDR3, as DNA: TGTGCCAGCAGCCCCGGTGGTAGGGTATTAGGGTATGGCTACACCTTC. It is translated as CASSPGGRVLGYGYTF.

The chain has TRBV6-5 and TRBJ1-5, with D maybe TRBD1 (5 bases). Germline-derived CDR1 and CDR2 are MNHEY and SVGAGI. Trimming left V 5 bases short and J 7 bases short, with 9 bases between. The CDR3 sequence is 12 residues long. The chain's CDR3 is CASSRRGQPQHF. CDR3 sequence (DNA): TGTGCCAGCAGTCGGCGGGGGCAGCCCCAGCATTTT.

The chain links TRBV13 to TRBJ1-2; TRBD1 matches at 9 bases. The CDR3 contains 15 residues. With V trimmed by 2 bases and J by 8 bases, 9 bases remained unmatched. Germline V CDR1 and CDR2: PRHDT, FYEKMQ (reference sequence). Written as DNA, the CDR3 is TGTGCCAGCAGCTTATTTGGGGACAGGGTTGACGGCTACACCTTC. This sequence encodes CASSLFGDRVDGYTF.

V is TRBV5-1 and J is TRBJ1-4; 8 nucleotides agree with TRBD1. Germline CDR1 SGHRS, CDR2 YFSETQ. The ends lost 2 bases at V and 0 bases at J; junction bases unmatched: 0. The CDR3 covers 15 residues. The CDR3: CASSLQGATNEKLFF. The CDR3 DNA follows: TGCGCCAGCAGCTTACAGGGGGCAACTAATGAAAAACTGTTTTTT.

The rearrangement joins TRBV18 to TRBJ1-5; tentative D call: TRBD1 (6 bases). Per germline, CDR1 KGHSH and CDR2 LQKENI. Trimming removed 8 bases from V and 0 bases from J, with 11 bases in between. There are 14 residues in the CDR3. CDR3 coding DNA: TGTGCCAGCCGAGGACAGCATAGCAATCAGCCCCAGCATTTT. This sequence encodes CASRGQHSNQPQHF.

The CDR3 DNA reads TGTGCCAGCAGCTTAGCTAGTGGGTCGAGAAGATCAGATACGCAGTATTTT. Its protein product is CASSLASGSRRSDTQYF. The chain carries TRBV7-2 and TRBJ2-3; no firm D call. With 0 bases removed from V and 4 bases from J, the gap between germline ends came to 17 bases. CDR3 length equals 17 residues. Germline assignment: CDR1 SGHTA and CDR2 FQGNSA.